The rows below give T cell receptor beta chains drawn from one sample of a study of T cell responses to AZD1222 COVID-19 vaccine. Sequenced by immunoSEQ multiplex PCR; TCRdb stores in-frame clones only, minus some. The sample holds more than 140,000 clones; approximately 89% are singletons and the top ten take 2.2%. The material sequenced was peripheral blood, taken on day 0 of AZD1222 vaccination. Receptors were obtained from an adult in good health. CDR3s include the opening cysteine and the closing phenylalanine or tryptophan. A D gene is named only where the DNA matches it firmly. The size of a clone is reported for some rows only, either as once, few or many, or as a class for expanded clones.

J gene,clone size,V gene,D gene,CDR3 protein,CDR3 DNA
TRBJ1-2,-,TRBV4-1,TRBD1,CASSSGTGGGDYGYTF,TGCGCCAGCAGCTCCGGGACAGGGGGGGGAGACTATGGCTACACCTTC
TRBJ1-5,-,TRBV2,-,CASSAAGPRPQHF,TGTGCCAGCAGTGCGGCAGGGCCCCGGCCCCAGCATTTT
TRBJ2-7,few,TRBV12-3/TRBV12-4,TRBD2,CASSFRTSGSQYF,TGTGCCAGCAGTTTCAGGACTAGCGGGAGTCAGTACTTC
TRBJ1-3,-,TRBV12-3/TRBV12-4,-,CASSFTSGNTIYF,TGTGCCAGCAGTTTTACGTCTGGAAACACCATATATTTT
TRBJ1-5,-,TRBV9,-,CASSVAGAEPQHF,TGTGCCAGCAGCGTAGCCGGGGCTGAGCCCCAGCATTTT
TRBJ2-1,-,TRBV30,TRBD2,CAWSGGLAGGRFF,TGTGCCTGGAGTGGAGGACTAGCGGGAGGGCGGTTCTTC
TRBJ2-1,-,TRBV5-1,-,CASSLPGDNEQFF,TGCGCCAGCAGCTTGCCAGGGGACAATGAGCAGTTCTTC
TRBJ2-7,-,TRBV6-2/TRBV6-3,TRBD1,CASSKTGVDYEQYF,TGTGCCAGCAGCAAGACAGGGGTTGACTACGAGCAGTACTTC
TRBJ2-7,-,TRBV10-3,TRBD1,CAISEGTGGRYEQYF,TGTGCCATCAGTGAGGGGACAGGGGGCAGGTACGAGCAGTACTTC
TRBJ2-1,-,TRBV27,-,CASSLRWAYYNEQFF,TGTGCCAGCAGCCTTCGGTGGGCCTACTACAATGAGCAGTTCTTC
TRBJ2-1,-,TRBV12-3/TRBV12-4,TRBD2,CASRGLAVEQFF,TGTGCCTCCCGGGGACTAGCAGTTGAGCAGTTCTTC
TRBJ2-7,-,TRBV2,TRBD1,CASNRDRGQYF,TGTGCCAGCAATCGGGACAGGGGACAGTACTTC
TRBJ1-4,-,TRBV2,-,CAGLGRTAGPTNEKLFF,TGTGCCGGACTCGGTCGAACGGCAGGGCCAACTAATGAAAAACTGTTTTTT
TRBJ2-5,-,TRBV5-5,-,CASSLSLWETQYF,TGTGCCAGCAGCTTGAGTCTGTGGGAGACCCAGTACTTC
TRBJ1-6,-,TRBV6-4,TRBD1,CAGTGTGGGNSPLHF,TGTGCCGGCACCGGGACAGGGGGCGGGAATTCACCCCTCCACTTT
TRBJ2-3,-,TRBV5-1,-,CASSLAGSTDTQYF,TGCGCCAGCAGCTTGGCAGGTAGCACAGATACGCAGTATTTT
TRBJ1-1,-,TRBV4-2,-,CASSQAWAGDTEAFF,TGTGCCAGCAGCCAAGCCTGGGCAGGAGACACTGAAGCTTTCTTT
TRBJ1-3,-,TRBV11-3,-,CASSPRSVRDLGNTIYF,TGTGCCAGCAGCCCCAGGTCAGTGAGGGACCTCGGAAACACCATATATTTT
TRBJ2-7,-,TRBV27,-,CASSFSTASSYEQYF,TGTGCCAGCAGTTTTTCAACAGCCAGCTCCTACGAGCAGTACTTC
TRBJ2-3,-,TRBV30,TRBD1,CAWRVDRGGQYF,TGTGCCTGGAGGGTCGACAGGGGTGGGCAGTATTTT
TRBJ1-5,-,TRBV27,TRBD1,CASRLTVGTGNQPQHF,TGTGCCAGCAGATTAACCGTAGGGACAGGGAATCAGCCCCAGCATTTT
TRBJ2-7,-,TRBV30,TRBD2,CAWSLSGPYEQYF,TGTGCCTGGAGCCTTAGCGGGCCCTACGAGCAGTACTTC
TRBJ1-5,-,TRBV4-1,TRBD1,CASSQVEGAGQPQHF,TGCGCCAGCAGCCAAGTGGAGGGGGCAGGACAGCCCCAGCATTTT
TRBJ2-1,-,TRBV6-2/TRBV6-3,-,CASSYSLLDPQQFF,TGTGCCAGCAGTTACTCCCTGCTAGACCCACAGCAGTTCTTC
TRBJ2-1,few,TRBV5-1,TRBD1,CASSSTLTGGNEQFF,TGCGCCAGCAGCTCCACACTGACAGGGGGCAATGAGCAGTTCTTC
TRBJ1-5,-,TRBV4-2,TRBD1,CASSRLSTGGKDQPQHF,TGTGCCAGCAGCCGACTCTCGACAGGGGGCAAGGATCAGCCCCAGCATTTT
TRBJ1-6,-,TRBV28,-,CASSLTLSSYNSPLHF,TGTGCCAGCAGTCTGACACTGAGCTCCTATAATTCACCCCTCCACTTT
TRBJ1-1,-,TRBV28,-,CASSLGQNTEAFF,TGTGCCAGCAGTTTAGGCCAGAACACTGAAGCTTTCTTT
TRBJ2-4,-,TRBV7-2,TRBD2,CASSQVALAGAKNIQYF,TGTGCCAGCAGCCAGGTAGCCCTAGCGGGAGCCAAAAACATTCAGTACTTC
TRBJ1-4,once,TRBV19,-,CASGLGTMNEKLFF,TGTGCCAGTGGGCTGGGGACGATGAATGAAAAACTGTTTTTT
TRBJ1-5,-,TRBV7-8,TRBD1,CASSPRDRGGQPQHF,TGTGCCAGCAGCCCCCGCGACAGGGGCGGGCAGCCCCAGCATTTT
TRBJ2-7,-,TRBV7-2,TRBD2,CASSFEAGAAGEQYF,TGTGCCAGCAGCTTCGAAGCGGGAGCAGCGGGCGAGCAGTACTTC
TRBJ1-5,-,TRBV11-2,-,CASSLFIDQPQHF,TGTGCCAGCAGCTTATTCATCGATCAGCCCCAGCATTTT
TRBJ1-2,-,TRBV6-5,-,CASRGAMSGYTF,TGTGCCAGCAGGGGGGCAATGTCGGGCTACACCTTC
TRBJ1-1,-,TRBV24-1,-,CATSPRRGTEAFF,TGTGCCACCAGTCCAAGAAGGGGGACTGAAGCTTTCTTT
TRBJ1-2,-,TRBV6-5,TRBD1,CASKDRENTF,TGTGCCAGCAAGGACAGGGAAAACACCTTC
TRBJ1-5,-,TRBV5-5,-,CASSLSPGIYQPQHF,TGTGCCAGCAGCTTGTCTCCAGGGATATATCAGCCCCAGCATTTT
TRBJ2-1,once,TRBV11-3,-,CASSKMVGQGGTNEQFF,TGTGCCAGCAGTAAGATGGTTGGGCAGGGGGGAACCAATGAGCAGTTCTTC
TRBJ2-1,-,TRBV11-2,TRBD2,CASTPGGPSYNEQFF,TGTGCCAGCACCCCGGGGGGGCCGTCCTACAATGAGCAGTTCTTC
TRBJ2-5,-,TRBV12-3/TRBV12-4,-,CASSPTWETQYF,TGTGCCAGCAGTCCCACTTGGGAGACCCAGTACTTC
TRBJ2-7,-,TRBV28,-,CASSLTNTYEQYF,TGTGCCAGCAGCCTGACTAATACCTACGAGCAGTACTTC
TRBJ1-1,-,TRBV6-1,-,CASSEGHLTEAFF,TGTGCCAGCAGTGAAGGCCACCTCACTGAAGCTTTCTTT
TRBJ2-7,-,TRBV6-6,-,CASSDSYEQYF,TGTGCCAGCAGTGATAGCTACGAGCAGTACTTC
TRBJ2-7,-,TRBV6-5,TRBD1,CASRRGQGNYEQYF,TGTGCCAGCAGGCGCGGACAGGGGAACTACGAGCAGTACTTC
TRBJ2-5,-,TRBV30,-,CAWSPSRALETQYF,TGTGCCTGGAGTCCCTCTAGGGCCCTAGAGACCCAGTACTTC
TRBJ2-1,-,TRBV7-9,TRBD2,CASSRSGTSGRHEQFF,TGTGCCAGCAGCCGATCAGGGACTAGCGGGAGGCATGAGCAGTTCTTC
TRBJ1-5,-,TRBV7-8,TRBD1,CASSLADRASQPQHF,TGTGCCAGCAGCTTAGCGGACAGGGCCAGTCAGCCCCAGCATTTT
TRBJ1-6,few,TRBV6-5,-,CASSFTGITYNSPLHF,TGTGCCAGCAGTTTTACAGGGATCACCTATAATTCACCCCTCCACTTT